This record concerns one T cell receptor beta chain sequence. The assay was immunoSEQ multiplex PCR, and TCRdb's table has in-frame clones only and misses some. This sample has around 700,000 clones, with approximately 74% found just once. The sample originates from a study of shared clonotypes between healthy human individuals. The V segment lost 4 bases and the J segment 3 bases; nucleotides outside the gene matches: 13. CDR3 length: 16 amino acids. In germline, CDR1 is SGHRS, CDR2 YFSETQ. Sequenced: memory CD4+ T cells sorted from blood. The subset: CD45RA-negative fraction. This sequence joins TRBV5-1 and TRBJ2-7; TRBD2 matches 7 bases. The TCR sequence derives from a woman aged 30 to 39 in good health. The CDR3 DNA follows: TGCGCCAGCAGCGCCTCGGGGCGCGGGAGTTTCTACGAGCAGTACTTC. Protein: CASSASGRGSFYEQYF.